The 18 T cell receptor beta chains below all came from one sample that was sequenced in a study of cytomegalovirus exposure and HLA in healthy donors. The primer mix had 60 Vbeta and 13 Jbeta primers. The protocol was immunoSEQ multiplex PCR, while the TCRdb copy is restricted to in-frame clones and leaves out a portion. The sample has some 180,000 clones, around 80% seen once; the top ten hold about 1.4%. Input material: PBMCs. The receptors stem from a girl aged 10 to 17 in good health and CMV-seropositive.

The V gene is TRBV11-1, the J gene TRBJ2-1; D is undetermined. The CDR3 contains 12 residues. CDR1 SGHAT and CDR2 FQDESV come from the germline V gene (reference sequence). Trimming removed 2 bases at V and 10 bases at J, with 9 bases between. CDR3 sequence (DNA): TGTGCCAGCAGCTTACTGCGGTACGAGCAGTTCTTC. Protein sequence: CASSLLRYEQFF. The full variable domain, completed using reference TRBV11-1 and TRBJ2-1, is EAEVAQSPRYKITEKSQAVAFWCDPISGHATLYWYRQILGQGPELLVQFQDESVVDDSQLPKDRFSAERLKGVDSTLKIQPAELGDSAMYLCASSLLRYEQFFGPGTRLTVL.

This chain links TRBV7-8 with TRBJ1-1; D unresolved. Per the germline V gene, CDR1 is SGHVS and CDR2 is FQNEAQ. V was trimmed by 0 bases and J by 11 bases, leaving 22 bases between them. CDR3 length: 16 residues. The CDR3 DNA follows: TGTGCCAGCAGCTTAGCGGCGACTGGGGAGCCTGCCCCCGCTTTCTTT. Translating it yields CASSLAATGEPAPAFF.

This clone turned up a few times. CDR3: CASSLGRVGTGELFF. CDR3 sequence (DNA): TGTGCCAGCAGTTTGGGCAGGGTTGGTACCGGGGAGCTGTTTTTT. The chain couples TRBV27 to TRBJ2-2; weak D call: TRBD1 (5 bases). V was pared by 3 bases and J by 5 bases, with 13 bases between. The CDR3 consists of 15 residues. Germline V gene data show CDR1 as MNHEY and CDR2 as SMNVEV (reference sequence).

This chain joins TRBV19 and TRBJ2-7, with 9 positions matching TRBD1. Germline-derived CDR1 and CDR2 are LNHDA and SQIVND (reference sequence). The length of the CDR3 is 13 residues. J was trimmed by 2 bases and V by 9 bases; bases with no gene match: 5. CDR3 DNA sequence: TGTGCCAGCGGGACAGGGTATACCTACGAGCAGTACTTC. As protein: CASGTGYTYEQYF. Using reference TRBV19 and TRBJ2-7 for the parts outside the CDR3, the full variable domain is DGGITQSPKYLFRKEGQNVTLSCEQNLNHDAMYWYRQDPGQGLRLIYYSQIVNDFQKGDIAEGYSVSREKKESFPLTVTSAQKNPTAFYLCASGTGYTYEQYFGPGTRLTVT.

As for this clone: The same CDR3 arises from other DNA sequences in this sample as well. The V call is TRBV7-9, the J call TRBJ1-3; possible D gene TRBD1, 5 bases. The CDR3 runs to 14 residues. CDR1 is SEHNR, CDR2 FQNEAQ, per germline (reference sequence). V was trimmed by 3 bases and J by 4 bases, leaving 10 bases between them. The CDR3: CASSLGGSGNTIYF. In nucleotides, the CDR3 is TGTGCCAGCAGCTTGGGGGGTTCGGGAAACACCATATATTTT. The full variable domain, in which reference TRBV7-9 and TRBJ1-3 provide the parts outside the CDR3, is DTGVSQNPRHKITKRGQNVTFRCDPISEHNRLYWYRQTLGQGPEFLTYFQNEAQLEKSRLLSDRFSAERPKGSFSTLEIQRTEQGDSAMYLCASSLGGSGNTIYFGEGSWLTVV.

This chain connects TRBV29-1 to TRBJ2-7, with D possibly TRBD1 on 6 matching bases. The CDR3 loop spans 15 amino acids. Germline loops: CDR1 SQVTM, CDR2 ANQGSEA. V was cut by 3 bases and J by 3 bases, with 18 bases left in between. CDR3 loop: CSVDSSQGNNYEQYF. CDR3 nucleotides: TGCAGCGTTGATTCCTCCCAGGGGAATAACTACGAGCAGTACTTC.

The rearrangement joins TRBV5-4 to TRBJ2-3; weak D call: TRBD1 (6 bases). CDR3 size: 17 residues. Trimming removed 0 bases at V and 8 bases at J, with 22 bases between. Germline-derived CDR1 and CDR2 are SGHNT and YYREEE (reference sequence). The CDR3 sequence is CASSLDEFQGFGGTQYF. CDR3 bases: TGTGCCAGCAGCTTGGATGAGTTTCAGGGGTTTGGTGGTACGCAGTATTTT.

CDR3 nucleotides: TGTGCCAGCAGCTTATACGGGATACAGAACACTGAAGCTTTCTTT. It translates to CASSLYGIQNTEAFF. The chain employs TRBV7-3 and TRBJ1-1; D ambiguous. Germline lookup yields CDR1 SGHTA and CDR2 FQGTGA. The CDR3 is 15 amino acids. V was shortened by 2 bases and J by 1 base, with 11 bases between the two germline ends.

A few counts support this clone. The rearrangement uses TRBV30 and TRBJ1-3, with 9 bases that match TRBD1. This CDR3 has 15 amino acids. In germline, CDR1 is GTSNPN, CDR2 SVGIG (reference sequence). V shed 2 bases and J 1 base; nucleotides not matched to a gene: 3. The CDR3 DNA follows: TGTGCCTGGAGTAAACAGGGGGCTTCTGGAAACACCATATATTTT. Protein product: CAWSKQGASGNTIYF.

CDR3 loop: CASTLEEGQGEQFF. The CDR3 DNA reads as TGTGCCAGCACACTAGAGGAGGGCCAGGGTGAGCAGTTCTTC. The gene calls are TRBV6-4 and TRBJ2-1; D possibly corresponds to TRBD2 (6 bases). From germline, CDR1 is MRHNA and CDR2 SNTAGT. This CDR3 is 14 amino acids long. Between the trimmed V and J ends, which lost 7 bases and 9 bases, there was a span of 19 bases.

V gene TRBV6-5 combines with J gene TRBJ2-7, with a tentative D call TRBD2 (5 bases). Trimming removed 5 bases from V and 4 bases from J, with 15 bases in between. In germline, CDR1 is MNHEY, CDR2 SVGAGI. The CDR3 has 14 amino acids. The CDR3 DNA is TGTGCCAGCAGTACTGGGATCGGGGTTTACGAGCAGTACTTC. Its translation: CASSTGIGVYEQYF.

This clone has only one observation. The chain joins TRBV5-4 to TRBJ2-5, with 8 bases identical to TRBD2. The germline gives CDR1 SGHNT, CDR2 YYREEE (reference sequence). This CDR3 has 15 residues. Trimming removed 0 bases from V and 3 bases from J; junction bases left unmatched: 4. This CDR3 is CASSLGGLAEETQYF. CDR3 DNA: TGTGCCAGCAGCTTGGGCGGACTAGCCGAAGAGACCCAGTACTTC.

CDR3 nucleotide sequence: TGCGCCAGCAGCCTGACTTGGGTCACAGATACGCAGTATTTT. This encodes CASSLTWVTDTQYF. The gene calls are TRBV5-1 and TRBJ2-3; D is ambiguous. The germline V gene has CDR1 SGHRS and CDR2 YFSETQ. V lost 4 bases to trimming and J lost 2 bases, with 11 bases between them. The CDR3 sequence is 14 residues long. Based on the CDR3 plus reference TRBV5-1 and TRBJ2-3, the full variable domain is KAGVTQTPRYLIKTRGQQVTLSCSPISGHRSVSWYQQTPGQGLQFLFEYFSETQRNKGNFPGRFSGRQFSNSRSEMNVSTLELGDSALYLCASSLTWVTDTQYFGPGTRLTVL.

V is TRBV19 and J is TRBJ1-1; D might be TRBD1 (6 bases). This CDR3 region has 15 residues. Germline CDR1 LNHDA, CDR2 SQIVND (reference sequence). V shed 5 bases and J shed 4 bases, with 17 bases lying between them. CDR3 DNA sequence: TGTGCCAGTAGTCTCCTTCCGGGGGGCTCCACTGAAGCTTTCTTT. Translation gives CASSLLPGGSTEAFF.

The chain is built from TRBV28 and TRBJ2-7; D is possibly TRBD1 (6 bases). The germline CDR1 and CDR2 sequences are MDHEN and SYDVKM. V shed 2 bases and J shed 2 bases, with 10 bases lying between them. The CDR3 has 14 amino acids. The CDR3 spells CASSLHRDPYEQYF. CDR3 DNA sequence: TGTGCCAGCAGTTTACACAGGGACCCCTACGAGCAGTACTTC. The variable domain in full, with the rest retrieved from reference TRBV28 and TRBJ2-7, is DVKVTQSSRYLVKRTGEKVFLECVQDMDHENMFWYRQDPGLGLRLIYFSYDVKMKEKGDIPEGYSVSREKKERFSLILESASTNQTSMYLCASSLHRDPYEQYFGPGTRLTVT.

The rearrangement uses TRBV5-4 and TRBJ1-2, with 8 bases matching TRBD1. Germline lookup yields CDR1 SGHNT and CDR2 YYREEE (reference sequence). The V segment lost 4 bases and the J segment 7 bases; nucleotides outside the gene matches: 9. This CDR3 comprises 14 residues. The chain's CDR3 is CASSPPDRVLGYTF. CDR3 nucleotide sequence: TGTGCCAGCAGCCCACCGGACAGGGTACTTGGCTACACCTTC.

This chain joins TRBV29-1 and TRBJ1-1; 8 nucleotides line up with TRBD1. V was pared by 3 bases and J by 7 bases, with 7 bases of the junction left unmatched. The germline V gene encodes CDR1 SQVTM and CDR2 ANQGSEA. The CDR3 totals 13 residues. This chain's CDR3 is CSVDRGHSGEAFF. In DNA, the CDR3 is TGCAGCGTTGACAGGGGGCATTCGGGTGAAGCTTTCTTT.

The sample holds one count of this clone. CDR3 nucleotides: TGTGCCATCAGTGCGGCAGGGATCAATCAGCCCCAGCATTTT. Protein product: CAISAAGINQPQHF. V usage is TRBV10-3 and J usage is TRBJ1-5; D might be TRBD1 (5 bases). This CDR3 spans 14 amino acids. CDR1 ENHRY and CDR2 SYGVKD come from the germline V gene. V gave up 4 bases and J gave up 3 bases, with 10 bases separating them.